This TCR beta chain was observed in a study of cytomegalovirus exposure and HLA in healthy donors. Findings and caveats of the study: TCR beta chain V- and J-gene trimming was linked, in a later analysis, to a missense variant in DCLRE1C.

It was with 60 Vbeta and 13 Jbeta primers that the PCR ran. Some clones are missing from TCRdb's copy, which holds only in-frame ones; the method was immunoSEQ multiplex PCR. The listing records about 160,000 clones. Points on this clone: The antigen is not known.

This CDR3 is built from 14 residues. CDR1 SGHTA and CDR2 FQGTGA come from the germline V gene. Trimming removed 2 bases from V and 4 bases from J, with 11 bases in between. This chain links TRBV7-3 with TRBJ2-5; a weak D match, TRBD1 (7 bases). Sequencing used PBMCs. This clonotype was obtained from a woman aged 60-75 years in good health and CMV-seronegative. The CDR3 nucleotides are TGTGCCAGCAGCTTATACAGGGGAGGAGAGACCCAGTACTTC. It translates to CASSLYRGGETQYF.